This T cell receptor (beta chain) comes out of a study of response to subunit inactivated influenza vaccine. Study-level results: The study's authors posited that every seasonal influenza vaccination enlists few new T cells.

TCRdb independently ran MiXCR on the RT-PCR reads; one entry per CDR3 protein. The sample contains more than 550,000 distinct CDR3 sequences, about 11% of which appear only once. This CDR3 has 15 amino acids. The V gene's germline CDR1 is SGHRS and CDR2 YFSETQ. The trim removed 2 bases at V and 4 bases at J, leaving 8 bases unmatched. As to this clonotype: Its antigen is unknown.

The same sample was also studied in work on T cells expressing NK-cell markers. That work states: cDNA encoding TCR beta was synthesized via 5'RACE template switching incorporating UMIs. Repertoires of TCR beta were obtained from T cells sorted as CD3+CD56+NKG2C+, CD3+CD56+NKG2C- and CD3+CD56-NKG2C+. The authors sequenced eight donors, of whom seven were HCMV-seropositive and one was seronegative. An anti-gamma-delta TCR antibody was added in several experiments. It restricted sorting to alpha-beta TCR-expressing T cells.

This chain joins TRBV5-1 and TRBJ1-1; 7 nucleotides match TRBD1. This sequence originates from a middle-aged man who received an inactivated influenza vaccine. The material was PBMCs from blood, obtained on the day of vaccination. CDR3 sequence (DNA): TGCGCCAGCAGCTTCGGTCGACAGGGAATCACTGAAGCTTTCTTT. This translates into CASSFGRQGITEAFF. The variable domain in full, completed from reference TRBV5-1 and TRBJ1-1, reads KAGVTQTPRYLIKTRGQQVTLSCSPISGHRSVSWYQQTPGQGLQFLFEYFSETQRNKGNFPGRFSGRQFSNSRSEMNVSTLELGDSALYLCASSFGRQGITEAFFGQGTRLTVV.